One and the same sample provided the 22 T cell receptor beta chains below, sequenced in a study of cytomegalovirus exposure and HLA in healthy donors. A multiplex PCR was run with 60 Vbeta primers and 13 Jbeta primers. Profiled with immunoSEQ multiplex PCR; TCRdb holds only in-frame clones, not every one. The sample contains fewer than 250,000 clones, roughly four fifths of which appear only once. Material for sequencing was PBMCs. The receptors stem from a woman aged 30 to 39 in good health and CMV-seropositive.

The rearrangement joins TRBV29-1 to TRBJ2-5, with a weak D call TRBD1 (6 bases). Germline V CDR1 and CDR2: SQVTM, ANQGSEA. V was shortened by 4 bases and J by 5 bases, with 14 bases between the two germline ends. This CDR3 is built from 13 residues. CDR3 amino acids: CSVAAGVGETQYF. The CDR3 nucleotides read TGCAGCGTTGCCGCAGGGGTGGGGGAGACCCAGTACTTC.

This sequence joins TRBV6-5 and TRBJ2-7; D is possibly TRBD1 (6 bases). V lost 2 bases to trimming and J lost 5 bases, with 19 bases between them. The CDR3 extends over 16 amino acids. Germline assignment: CDR1 MNHEY and CDR2 SVGAGI. DNA for the CDR3: TGTGCCAGCAGTTACGAGGGTAGCAGGGGTTCTCACGAGCAGTACTTC. It is translated as CASSYEGSRGSHEQYF.

The sample holds one count of this clone. The CDR3 reads CSVVSLTGELFF. The CDR3 DNA reads TGCAGCGTTGTTAGTCTCACCGGGGAGCTGTTTTTT. The rearrangement links TRBV29-1 to TRBJ2-2; the D is unclear. The CDR3 has 12 amino acids. V lost 4 bases to trimming and J lost 4 bases, with 7 bases between them. Looked up from germline, CDR1 is SQVTM and CDR2 is ANQGSEA.

The V call is TRBV19, the J call TRBJ2-7; D remains unclear. The CDR3 is 13 amino acids. The V end lost 10 bases, the J end lost 0 bases, and 13 bases lay between the germline ends. Germline lookup yields CDR1 LNHDA and CDR2 SQIVND (reference sequence). CDR3: CATSPAPSYEQYF. In nucleotides, the CDR3 is TGTGCCACCTCCCCCGCGCCCTCCTACGAGCAGTACTTC.

The V and J genes are TRBV5-5 and TRBJ2-2, with 11 bases matching TRBD2. The CDR3 is made up of 16 amino acids. Germline V CDR1 and CDR2: SGHKS, YYEKEE (reference sequence). Trimming cost V 4 bases and J 1 base; bases outside gene matches: 3. For the CDR3, the DNA is TGTGCCAGCAGCCTGACTAGCGGGGTGAACACCGGGGAGCTGTTTTTT. Translating gives CASSLTSGVNTGELFF.

The chain carries TRBV28 and TRBJ1-1; the D gene is possibly TRBD1 (6 bases). V shed 3 bases and J shed 3 bases, with 14 bases lying between them. Germline V lookup: CDR1 MDHEN, CDR2 SYDVKM. CDR3 size: 15 residues. The DNA for the CDR3 is TGTGCCAGCAGTTTCGGGCAGGGGAGGGACACTGAAGCTTTCTTT. It yields the protein CASSFGQGRDTEAFF. The variable domain in full, with the rest retrieved from reference TRBV28 and TRBJ1-1, is DVKVTQSSRYLVKRTGEKVFLECVQDMDHENMFWYRQDPGLGLRLIYFSYDVKMKEKGDIPEGYSVSREKKERFSLILESASTNQTSMYLCASSFGQGRDTEAFFGQGTRLTVV.

The chain links TRBV10-1 to TRBJ2-3; tentative D call: TRBD2 (6 bases). The germline V gene has CDR1 WNHNN and CDR2 SYGVQD (reference sequence). CDR3 size: 16 residues. The germline V and J ends were trimmed by 2 bases and 2 bases, with 14 bases remaining between them. In DNA, the CDR3 is TGCGCCAGCAGTGAGATGCGGGAAGATCCCACAGATACGCAGTATTTT. This translates into CASSEMREDPTDTQYF.

Note on this clone: Different DNA sequences within this sample yield the same CDR3. The chain carries TRBV5-1 and TRBJ1-2; a possible D gene is TRBD1 (5 bases). Trimming removed 0 bases at V and 5 bases at J, with 14 bases between. The germline V gene has CDR1 SGHRS and CDR2 YFSETQ. The CDR3 sequence is 15 residues long. In DNA, the CDR3 is TGCGCCAGCAGCTTGGATCGGGGGATGGATTATGGCTACACCTTC. This gives the protein CASSLDRGMDYGYTF. Filled out from reference TRBV5-1 and TRBJ1-2, the complete variable domain reads KAGVTQTPRYLIKTRGQQVTLSCSPISGHRSVSWYQQTPGQGLQFLFEYFSETQRNKGNFPGRFSGRQFSNSRSEMNVSTLELGDSALYLCASSLDRGMDYGYTFGSGTRLTVV.

This clone was counted only a few times. The genes are TRBV27 and TRBJ2-2, with 10 bases that match TRBD2. The CDR3 runs to 14 residues. V trimming: 6 bases; J trimming: 8 bases; junction bases outside the gene matches: 6. Germline lookup yields CDR1 MNHEY and CDR2 SMNVEV (reference sequence). The DNA for the CDR3 is TGTGCCAGCAGGAAGCGGGAGGGCAGAGGGGAGCTGTTTTTT. It codes for CASRKREGRGELFF.

The V and J genes are TRBV28 and TRBJ2-5; D call uncertain. The J call may be incorrect, as the DNA end agrees better with TRBJ2-7. This CDR3 region has 15 residues. Germline CDR1 reads MDHEN; CDR2 reads SYDVKM. The CDR3 bases are TGTGCCAGCAGTCAATCAGGTAGACACTCCTACGAGCAGTACTTC. Protein product: CASSQSGRHSYEQYF.

This clone appeared a few times. The V and J genes are TRBV5-1 and TRBJ2-7, with 10 bases identical to TRBD1. The J segment lost 5 bases and the V segment lost 1 base, leaving 9 bases of the junction unmatched. CDR3 length: 16 residues. Germline assignment: CDR1 SGHRS and CDR2 YFSETQ. CDR3 in amino acids: CASSLSSGTGDHEQYF. The CDR3 DNA reads as TGCGCCAGCAGCTTGTCTTCCGGGACAGGGGACCACGAGCAGTACTTC.

The V gene is TRBV5-4, the J gene TRBJ2-3, with 8 bases that match TRBD2. From germline, CDR1 is SGHNT and CDR2 YYREEE (reference sequence). The CDR3 is made up of 17 amino acids. V was clipped by 2 bases and J by 4 bases; unmatched bases: 12. In nucleotides, the CDR3 is TGTGCCAGCAGCTTCCCAGGAAGCGGGAGAAACCCAGATACGCAGTATTTT. It translates to CASSFPGSGRNPDTQYF. Full variable domain (outside the CDR3, taken from reference TRBV5-4 and TRBJ2-3): ETGVTQSPTHLIKTRGQQVTLRCSSQSGHNTVSWYQQALGQGPQFIFQYYREEENGRGNFPPRFSGLQFPNYSSELNVNALELDDSALYLCASSFPGSGRNPDTQYFGPGTRLTVL.

This CDR3 is CASSVTSGAQETQYF. The CDR3, as DNA: TGCGCCAGCAGCGTGACTAGCGGAGCTCAAGAGACCCAGTACTTC. The V call is TRBV5-1, the J call TRBJ2-5, with 9 bases that match TRBD2. Germline loops: CDR1 SGHRS, CDR2 YFSETQ. Losses at the gene ends were 4 bases for V and 2 bases for J; bases not matched to a gene: 6. This CDR3 has 15 residues.

This clone came up a few times. V usage is TRBV5-4 and J usage is TRBJ1-1, with unresolved D. The CDR3 is 14 amino acids. Germline V gene data show CDR1 as SGHNT and CDR2 as YYREEE (reference sequence). Trimming took off 2 bases at V and 5 bases at J, with 13 bases between the two ends. The CDR3: CASSFRGSGTEAFF. DNA for the CDR3: TGTGCCAGCAGCTTCCGAGGGTCGGGGACTGAAGCTTTCTTT.

This clone is a singleton in its sample. At the DNA level, this CDR3 is encoded by other sequences in the same sample as well. The chain has TRBV27 and TRBJ2-7; no clear D. CDR1 and CDR2 from the germline V gene are MNHEY and SMNVEV (reference sequence). CDR3 size: 13 residues. The ends were cut back, 2 bases at V and 2 bases at J, with 7 bases in the middle. The CDR3 reads CASSLRVPYEQYF. The CDR3 nucleotides read TGTGCCAGCAGTTTACGGGTCCCCTACGAGCAGTACTTC.

This sequence joins TRBV5-1 and TRBJ2-6; unclear D gene. V was cut by 6 bases and J by 2 bases, with 9 bases left in between. CDR1 SGHRS and CDR2 YFSETQ come from the germline V gene. This CDR3 spans 14 amino acids. CDR3 protein: CASTLGPGANVLTF. For the CDR3, the DNA is TGCGCCAGCACCCTAGGCCCTGGGGCCAACGTCCTGACTTTC.

The V and J genes are TRBV4-1 and TRBJ1-1; 9 bases match TRBD1. Germline V gene data show CDR1 as MGHRA and CDR2 as YSYEKL. With V trimmed by 1 base and J by 4 bases, 4 bases remained unmatched. The CDR3 extends over 15 amino acids. CDR3 sequence (DNA): TGCGCCAGCAGCCAAGGGACAGGGGAGGCCACTGAAGCTTTCTTT. It specifies CASSQGTGEATEAFF.

The genes are TRBV27 and TRBJ2-3, with TRBD2 matching over 12 bases. Unmatched junction bases numbered 8, after V lost 9 bases and J lost 4 bases. Per germline, CDR1 MNHEY and CDR2 SMNVEV (reference sequence). The CDR3 consists of 15 residues. The DNA for the CDR3 is TGTGCCAGTAAATCGGGACTAGCGGGCCCAGATACGCAGTATTTT. Translating it yields CASKSGLAGPDTQYF.

The rearrangement joins TRBV25-1 to TRBJ1-2, with 7 positions matching TRBD1. J was trimmed by 9 bases and V by 1 base; bases with no gene match: 17. The CDR3 extends over 17 amino acids. CDR1 and CDR2 from the germline V gene are MGHDK and SYGVNS. The CDR3 nucleotides read TGTGCCAGCAGTGAATTCGACAGGGAACTTTGGGTTTTTCGCTACACCTTC. It is translated as CASSEFDRELWVFRYTF.

The chain uses TRBV5-1 and TRBJ2-1; 8 positions agree with TRBD2. Trimming cost V 1 base and J 10 bases; bases outside gene matches: 10. Germline-derived CDR1 and CDR2 are SGHRS and YFSETQ. The CDR3 loop spans 15 amino acids. In DNA, the CDR3 is TGCGCCAGCAGCTTGCCTTCACTAGCGGTTGAAGAGCAGTTCTTC. Amino acid sequence: CASSLPSLAVEEQFF. The full variable domain, rest sourced from reference TRBV5-1 and TRBJ2-1, is KAGVTQTPRYLIKTRGQQVTLSCSPISGHRSVSWYQQTPGQGLQFLFEYFSETQRNKGNFPGRFSGRQFSNSRSEMNVSTLELGDSALYLCASSLPSLAVEEQFFGPGTRLTVL.

The V call is TRBV15, the J call TRBJ2-3; the D gene is possibly TRBD2 (5 bases). This CDR3 is 17 amino acids long. Germline V gives CDR1 LNHNV, CDR2 YYDKDF (reference sequence). V gave up 1 base and J gave up 1 base, with 15 bases separating them. The CDR3 reads CATSRGNLGGRTDTQYF. The CDR3 DNA sequence: TGTGCCACCAGCAGAGGGAACTTAGGCGGGCGCACAGATACGCAGTATTTT. Together with reference TRBV15 and TRBJ2-3, the CDR3 gives the full variable domain: DAMVIQNPRYQVTQFGKPVTLSCSQTLNHNVMYWYQQKSSQAPKLLFHYYDKDFNNEADTPDNFQSRRPNTSFCFLDIRSPGLGDTAMYLCATSRGNLGGRTDTQYFGPGTRLTVL.

This clone was picked up one time. The chain employs TRBV19 and TRBJ1-5, with TRBD1 matching 8 bases. Per germline, CDR1 LNHDA and CDR2 SQIVND (reference sequence). With 6 bases clipped from V and 6 bases from J, the junction kept 7 bases outside the gene matches. CDR3 length: 14 amino acids. CDR3 DNA sequence: TGTGCCAGTAGAACCTCAGGGGGCATTCAGCCCCAGCATTTT. It translates to CASRTSGGIQPQHF.